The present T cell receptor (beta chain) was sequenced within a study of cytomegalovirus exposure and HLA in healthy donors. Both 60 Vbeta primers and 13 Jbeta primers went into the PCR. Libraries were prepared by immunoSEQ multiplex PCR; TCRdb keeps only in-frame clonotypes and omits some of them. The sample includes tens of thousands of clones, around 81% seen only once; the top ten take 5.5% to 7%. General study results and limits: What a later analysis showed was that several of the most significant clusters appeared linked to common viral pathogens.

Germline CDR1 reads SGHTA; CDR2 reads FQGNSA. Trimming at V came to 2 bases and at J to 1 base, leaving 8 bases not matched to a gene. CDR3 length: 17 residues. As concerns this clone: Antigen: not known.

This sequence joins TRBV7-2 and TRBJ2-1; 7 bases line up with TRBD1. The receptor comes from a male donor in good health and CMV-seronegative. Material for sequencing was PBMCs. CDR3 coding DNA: TGTGCCAGCAGCTTACCCAGGGGGTCCTTTTCCTACAATGAGCAGTTCTTC. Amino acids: CASSLPRGSFSYNEQFF. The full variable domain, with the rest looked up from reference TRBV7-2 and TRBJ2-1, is GAGVSQSPSNKVTEKGKDVELRCDPISGHTALYWYRQSLGQGLEFLIYFQGNSAPDKSGLPSDRFSAERTGGSVSTLTIQRTQQEDSAVYLCASSLPRGSFSYNEQFFGPGTRLTVL.